These 3 T cell receptor beta chains originate from one sample sequenced in a study of CD8+ T cells in alopecia areata. Treatment specified: oral pan-JAK inhibitor, 5-10 mg twice daily. RNA was isolated and reverse transcribed to cDNA, the sequencing template. Clones were read by immunoSEQ multiplex PCR, and TCRdb kept only the in-frame ones, dropping some. Of under 300,000 clones listed, 60% are singletons. The material sequenced was CD4+ T cells sorted from blood, taken around week 53, from a patient treated with tofacitinib. All receptors derive from a human donor with alopecia areata.

V and J are TRBV6-6 and TRBJ1-5; possibly TRBD1 for D (5 bases). This CDR3 is 13 amino acids long. Germline CDR1 and CDR2: MNHNY and SVGAGI (reference sequence). V gave up 4 bases and J gave up 6 bases, with 10 bases separating them. The CDR3 DNA reads TGTGCCAGCAGTTCGCAGGGTGGTCAGCCCCAGCATTTT. It translates to CASSSQGGQPQHF.

V gene TRBV30 combines with J gene TRBJ1-3; D gene unclear. The CDR3 has 14 amino acids. Germline V gene data show CDR1 as GTSNPN and CDR2 as SVGIG (reference sequence). V was clipped by 3 bases and J by 1 base, with 10 bases between them. CDR3 coding DNA: TGTGCCTGGAGCTTAGGTCGGTCTGGAAACACCATATATTTT. Protein: CAWSLGRSGNTIYF.

This clone was counted a few times. The genes are TRBV12-5 and TRBJ1-2; D gene ambiguous. Trimming removed 1 base from V and 0 bases from J, with 3 bases in between. Germline values: CDR1 LGHNT, CDR2 FRNRAP. The CDR3 extends over 13 amino acids. The CDR3 region has the DNA TGTGCTAGTGGTTTGGGGACTAACTATGGCTACACCTTC. Amino acid sequence: CASGLGTNYGYTF.